One and the same sample provided the 17 T cell receptor beta chains below, sequenced in a study of response to subunit inactivated influenza vaccine. Via MiXCR, TCRdb re-called the RT-PCR reads, giving one row per CDR3 protein. This table holds around 710,000 distinct CDR3 sequences, around 14% found once. The sample here was PBMCs from blood, taken around two weeks before vaccination. The receptors here all came from a man between 45 and 60 years old who received an inactivated influenza vaccine.

The chain couples TRBV7-2 to TRBJ2-3, with TRBD1 matching 8 bases. The CDR3 covers 14 residues. V shed 4 bases, J shed 9 bases, and the junction held 9 bases outside the gene matches. CDR1 and CDR2 from the germline V gene are SGHTA and FQGNSA. The CDR3 sequence is CASSSDRGFVTQYF. DNA for the CDR3: TGTGCCAGCAGCTCCGACAGGGGCTTTGTGACGCAGTATTTT.

In this sample, this clonotype turned up many times. V is TRBV12-3 or TRBV12-4 and J is TRBJ1-2, with a possible D match to TRBD1 (5 bases). V lost 11 bases, J lost 7 bases, and 20 bases lay in between. This CDR3 comprises 13 residues. In nucleotides, the CDR3 is TGTGCCTCTCGGGACCCTCCCGAGGGTGGCTACACCTTC. This encodes CASRDPPEGGYTF.

This clonotype was found many times. The genes are TRBV12-3 or TRBV12-4 and TRBJ2-3; tentatively, D is TRBD1 (5 bases). This CDR3 comprises 14 residues. Between the trimmed V and J ends, which lost 4 bases and 0 bases, there was a span of 8 bases. CDR3 protein: CASSSGHSTDTQYF. CDR3 DNA sequence: TGTGCCAGCAGTTCAGGGCACAGCACAGATACGCAGTATTTT.

This chain uses TRBV20-1 with TRBJ2-1, with 8 positions matching TRBD2. CDR1 is DFQATT, CDR2 SNEGSKA, per germline (reference sequence). V gave up 3 bases and J gave up 1 base; unmatched junction bases: 5. The CDR3 sequence is 15 residues long. For the CDR3, the DNA is TGCAGTGCTAGCGGCGGGAGGTTATCCTACAATGAGCAGTTCTTC. Encoded protein: CSASGGRLSYNEQFF.

This clonotype was detected a few times. This chain joins TRBV20-1 and TRBJ2-5, with 8 bases matching TRBD2. After removal of 3 bases from V and 9 bases from J, the junction contained 15 bases not matched to a gene. This CDR3 has 15 amino acids. In germline, CDR1 is DFQATT, CDR2 SNEGSKA (reference sequence). CDR3 nucleotides: TGCAGTGCTAGTAAAATAGGGCTAGCGGGCTTGGCCCAGTACTTC. Translating gives CSASKIGLAGLAQYF.

The chain employs TRBV27 and TRBJ2-7; 11 nucleotides agree with TRBD1. The V segment lost 5 bases and the J segment 3 bases; nucleotides outside the gene matches: 6. The CDR3 length is 15 residues. The V gene's germline CDR1 is MNHEY and CDR2 SMNVEV (reference sequence). The CDR3 reads CASSPEDRGHYEQYF. The CDR3 nucleotides are TGTGCCAGCAGTCCGGAGGACAGGGGGCACTACGAGCAGTACTTC.

The V call is TRBV3-1, the J call TRBJ2-7, with D maybe TRBD2 (5 bases). Trimming removed 3 bases at V and 0 bases at J, with 15 bases between. CDR1 is LGHDT, CDR2 YNNKEL, per germline (reference sequence). The CDR3 sequence is 16 residues long. The CDR3 protein is CASSQGSLRGSYEQYF. For the CDR3, the DNA is TGTGCCAGCAGCCAGGGCTCTCTCCGGGGCTCCTACGAGCAGTACTTC.

This clonotype was seen only a few times. The chain uses TRBV4-3 and TRBJ2-3; a weak D match, TRBD2 (6 bases). V shed 0 bases and J shed 2 bases, with 12 bases lying between them. Germline CDR1 reads LGHNA; CDR2 reads YSLEER. The CDR3 length is 16 residues. CDR3 DNA sequence: TGCGCCAGCAGCCAAGAGGTAGCGGCCTTCACAGATACGCAGTATTTT. Its protein product is CASSQEVAAFTDTQYF.

This clonotype has a handful of counts. The rearrangement links TRBV2 to TRBJ2-1; no definite D call. This CDR3 contains 12 residues. Trimming took 5 bases from V and 8 from J, leaving 10 bases between them. CDR1 and CDR2 (germline): SNHLY, FYNNEI. CDR3 nucleotides: TGTGCCAGCAGTCGGGTTAATTATGAGCAGTTCTTC. Translated, it gives CASSRVNYEQFF.

A few counts support this clonotype. The chain employs TRBV29-1 and TRBJ2-1; 11 bases are a match to TRBD2. V trimming: 0 bases; J trimming: 6 bases; junction bases outside the gene matches: 10. The CDR3 covers 17 residues. Germline V gene sequence: CDR1 SQVTM, CDR2 ANQGSEA. This chain's CDR3 is CSVEDLEGSGRGNEQFF. The CDR3 DNA is TGCAGCGTTGAAGATCTCGAAGGTAGCGGGAGGGGCAATGAGCAGTTCTTC.

This clonotype was recorded a few times. This chain uses TRBV4-3 with TRBJ1-2, with unresolved D. The V gene lost 4 bases and the J gene lost 0 bases, with 12 bases spanning the gap. The CDR3 sequence is 15 residues long. Germline CDR1 reads LGHNA; CDR2 reads YSLEER. CDR3 bases: TGCGCCAGCAGCCCAGAACCTGGACCTAACTATGGCTACACCTTC. This translates into CASSPEPGPNYGYTF.

There are many counts of this clonotype. The rearrangement joins TRBV4-2 to TRBJ1-2; D is possibly TRBD1 (5 bases). Germline loops: CDR1 LGHNA, CDR2 YNFKEQ. CDR3 length: 17 amino acids. The germline V and J ends were trimmed by 0 bases and 4 bases, with 18 bases remaining between them. The chain's CDR3 is CASSQEGGRQGGYGYTF. Written as DNA, the CDR3 is TGTGCCAGCAGCCAAGAGGGGGGGAGGCAGGGCGGCTATGGCTACACCTTC.

The CDR3 DNA reads as TGTGCCAGCAGCTTACTTAGCGGGGGCCTTACCTACAATGAGCAGTTCTTC. Protein sequence: CASSLLSGGLTYNEQFF. The rearrangement joins TRBV7-8 to TRBJ2-1, with 9 bases aligning to TRBD2. In germline, CDR1 is SGHVS, CDR2 FQNEAQ. Trimming took 2 bases from V and 2 from J; bases not matched to a gene: 7. This CDR3 spans 17 amino acids.

This chain links TRBV10-3 with TRBJ1-4, with D maybe TRBD1 (6 bases). V lost 4 bases, J lost 6 bases, and 9 bases lay in between. Per the germline V gene, CDR1 is ENHRY and CDR2 is SYGVKD. CDR3 length equals 13 residues. The CDR3 loop is CAISAGEDEKLFF. CDR3 nucleotides: TGTGCCATCAGTGCAGGGGAGGATGAAAAACTGTTTTTT.

This clonotype was recorded at least ten times. Here the CDR3 reads CAIRGERRRGNTIYF. CDR3 nucleotides: TGTGCCATCAGGGGCGAGAGACGTAGGGGCAACACCATATATTTT. The chain uses TRBV10-3 and TRBJ1-3, with D possibly being TRBD1 (5 bases). V was clipped by 6 bases and J by 7 bases, with 19 bases between them. CDR3 length: 15 residues. The germline V gene encodes CDR1 ENHRY and CDR2 SYGVKD.

There are many counts of this clonotype. The chain carries TRBV7-9 and TRBJ1-1; D might be TRBD1 (5 bases). Deletions cut 8 bases from V and 1 base from J, with 11 bases between. CDR1 is SEHNR, CDR2 FQNEAQ, per germline (reference sequence). The CDR3 covers 13 residues. In DNA form, the CDR3 reads TGTGCCAGCCAGGGACGGACGAACACTGAAGCTTTCTTT. As protein: CASQGRTNTEAFF.

This clonotype was found a few times. This sequence joins TRBV29-1 and TRBJ1-4, with D unresolved. Germline CDR1 is SQVTM and CDR2 is ANQGSEA. V lost 5 bases, J lost 4 bases, and 11 bases lay in between. The CDR3 is 13 residues long. CDR3: CSVTDGNNEKLFF. CDR3 in DNA: TGCAGCGTTACGGACGGAAATAATGAAAAACTGTTTTTT.